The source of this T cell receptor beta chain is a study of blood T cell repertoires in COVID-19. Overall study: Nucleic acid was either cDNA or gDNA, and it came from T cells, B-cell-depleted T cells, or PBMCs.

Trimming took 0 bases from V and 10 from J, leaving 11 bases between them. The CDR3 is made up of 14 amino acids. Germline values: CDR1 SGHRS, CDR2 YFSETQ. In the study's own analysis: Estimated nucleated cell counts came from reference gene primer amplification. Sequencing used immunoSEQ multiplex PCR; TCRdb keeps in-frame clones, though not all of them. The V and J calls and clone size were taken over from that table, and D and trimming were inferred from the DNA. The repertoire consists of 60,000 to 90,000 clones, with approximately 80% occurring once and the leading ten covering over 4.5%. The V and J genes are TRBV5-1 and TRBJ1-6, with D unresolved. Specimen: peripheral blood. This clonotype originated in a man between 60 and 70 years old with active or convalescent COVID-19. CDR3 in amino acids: CASSLERERSPLHF. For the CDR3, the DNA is TGCGCCAGCAGCTTGGAGAGGGAACGGTCACCCCTCCACTTT. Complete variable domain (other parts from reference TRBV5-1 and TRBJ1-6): KAGVTQTPRYLIKTRGQQVTLSCSPISGHRSVSWYQQTPGQGLQFLFEYFSETQRNKGNFPGRFSGRQFSNSRSEMNVSTLELGDSALYLCASSLERERSPLHFGNGTRLTVT.